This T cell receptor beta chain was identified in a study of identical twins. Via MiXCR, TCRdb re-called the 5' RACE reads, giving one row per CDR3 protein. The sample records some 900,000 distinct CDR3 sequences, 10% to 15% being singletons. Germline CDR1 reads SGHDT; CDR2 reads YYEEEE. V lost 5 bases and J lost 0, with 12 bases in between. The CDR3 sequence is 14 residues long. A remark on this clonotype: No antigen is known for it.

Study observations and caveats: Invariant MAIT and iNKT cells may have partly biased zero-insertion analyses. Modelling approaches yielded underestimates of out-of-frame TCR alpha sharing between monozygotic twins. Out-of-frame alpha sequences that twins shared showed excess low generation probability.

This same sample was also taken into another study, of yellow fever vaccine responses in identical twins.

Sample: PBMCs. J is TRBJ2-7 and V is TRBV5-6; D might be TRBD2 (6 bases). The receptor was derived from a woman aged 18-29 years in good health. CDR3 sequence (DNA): TGTGCCAGCAGTTTCGGACTAAGCTCCTACGAGCAGTACGTC. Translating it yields CASSFGLSSYEQYV.